The subject of this entry is one T cell receptor (beta chain). The specificity of this receptor is unknown. It has no much larger one-base neighbor in the sample; base qualities were not kept. Sequences SNHLY (CDR1) and FYNNEI (CDR2) are obtained from the germline V gene. V lost 3 bases and J lost 9 bases; the stretch between them is 12 bases long. The CDR3 goes from the cysteine to the phenylalanine over 14 residues. CDR3 DNA is the only sequence kept; it has 42 bases, read in frame from the first base. The data are from a study of blood T cell repertoires in COVID-19 (dated by TCRdb to the early 2020s). As for the study more broadly: The collaborator samples originated in the United States, Italy and Spain and spanned the acute and convalescent phases of COVID-19. The material from the prospective study consisted of cDNA or gDNA derived from T cells, B-cell-depleted T cells, or PBMCs. The dataset comprised deeply sampled blood TCRbeta repertoires from subjects exposed to, actively infected with, or recovered from COVID-19. The repertoires were released in a freely available public database meant as a resource for research on the immune response to SARS-CoV-2. The samples were drawn from the first 160 participants of the ongoing ImmuneRACE study and from 950 to 1,500 subjects provided by 6 global collaborators. The sample metadata nearly always contained a de-identified subject ID, COVID-19 status, age in years and sex. Where HLA class I and class II types were available, the types were taken from metadata supplied by the sample provider, not from assay-based typing.

One collaborating source in Seattle enrolled patients while the patients were actively infected and followed the patients over time throughout the course of disease. Whole blood was collected in K2EDTA tubes by collaborating institutions according to the institutions' own protocols. For TCRbeta analysis, collaborators shipped samples as frozen whole blood, isolated PBMCs, or DNA extracted from either of those sample types. The full study reports these points: How much clinical and demographic metadata was included differed by source and by participant, and the metadata was provided uncurated.

TCRbeta CDR3 regions were amplified from genomic DNA using the immunoSEQ Assay, a bias-controlled multiplex PCR. The published analysis was carried out like this. Nucleated cell counts per sample were estimated from amplification of reference gene primers within the assay. To quantify the absolute abundance of each unique TCRbeta CDR3 rearrangement, sequence reads were collapsed and filtered. For each sample, productive Simpson clonality was calculated by taking the square root of Simpson's diversity index across productive rearrangements. TCRdb re-hosts the immuneACCESS table, in-frame sequences only. Its copies lack some clones; in the studies checked, an unresolved V gene accounts for under half of them, and the cause for the rest is not known. V and J calls and clone size are given by that table; D and trimming were obtained from the DNA. For this sample the table gives over 150,000 clones, of which approximately 87% were detected only once. The leading ten clones occupy around 10% of the sample.

Sequenced material: peripheral blood. The sequence links TRBV2 to TRBJ1-6; the D gene identity is not certain. The sequence was obtained from a woman aged 70-85 years with COVID-19, enrolled during active disease. CDR3 loop: CASSDSRLGSPLHF. The bases read TGTGCCAGCAGTGACTCCAGGCTCGGTTCACCCCTCCACTTT.